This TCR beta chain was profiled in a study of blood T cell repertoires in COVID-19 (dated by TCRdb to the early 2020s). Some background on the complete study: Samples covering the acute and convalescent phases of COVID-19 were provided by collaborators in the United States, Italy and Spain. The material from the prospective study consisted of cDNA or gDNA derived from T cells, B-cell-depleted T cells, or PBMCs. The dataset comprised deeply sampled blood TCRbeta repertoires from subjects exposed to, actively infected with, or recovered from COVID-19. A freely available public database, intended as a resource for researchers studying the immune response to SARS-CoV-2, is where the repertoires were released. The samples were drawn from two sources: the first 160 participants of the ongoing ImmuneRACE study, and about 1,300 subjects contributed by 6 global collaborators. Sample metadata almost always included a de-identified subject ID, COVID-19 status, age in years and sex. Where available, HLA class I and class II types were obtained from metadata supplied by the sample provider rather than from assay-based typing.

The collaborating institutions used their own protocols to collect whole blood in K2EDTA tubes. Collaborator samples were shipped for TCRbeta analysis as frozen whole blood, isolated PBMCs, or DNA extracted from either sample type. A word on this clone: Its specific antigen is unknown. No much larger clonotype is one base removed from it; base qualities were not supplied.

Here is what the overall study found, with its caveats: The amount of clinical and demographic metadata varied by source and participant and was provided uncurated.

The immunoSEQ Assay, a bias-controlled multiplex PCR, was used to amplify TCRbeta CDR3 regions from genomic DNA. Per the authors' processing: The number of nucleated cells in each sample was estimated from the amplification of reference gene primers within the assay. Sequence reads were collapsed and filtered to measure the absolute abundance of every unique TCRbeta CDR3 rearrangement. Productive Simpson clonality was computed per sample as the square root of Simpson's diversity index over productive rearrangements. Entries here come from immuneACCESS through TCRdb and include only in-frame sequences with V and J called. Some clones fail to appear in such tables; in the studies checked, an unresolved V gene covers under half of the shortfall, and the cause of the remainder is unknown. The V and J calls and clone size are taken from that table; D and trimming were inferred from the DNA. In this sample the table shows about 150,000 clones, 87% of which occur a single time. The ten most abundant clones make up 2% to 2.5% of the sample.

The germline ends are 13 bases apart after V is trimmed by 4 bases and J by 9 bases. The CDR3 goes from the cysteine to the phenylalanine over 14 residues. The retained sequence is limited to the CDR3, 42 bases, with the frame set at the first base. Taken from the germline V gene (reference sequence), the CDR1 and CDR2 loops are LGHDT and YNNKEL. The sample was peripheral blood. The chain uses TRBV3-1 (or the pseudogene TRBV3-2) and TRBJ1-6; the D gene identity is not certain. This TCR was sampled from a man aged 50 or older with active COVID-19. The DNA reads TGTGCCAGCAGCCGCGGCACCGAAGGTTCACCCCTCCACTTT. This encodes CASSRGTEGSPLHF.